This passage covers 22 T cell receptor beta chains from one sample sequenced in a study of STAT3 mutations in large granular lymphocyte leukemia. Regarding the study as a whole: At least one immunodominant TCR beta clonotype appeared in every T-cell large granular lymphocyte leukemia patient.

Their cognate antigens are unknown. Sequencing used immunoSEQ multiplex PCR; TCRdb keeps in-frame clones, though not all of them. The profile shows approximately 5,700 clones, 60% to 85% of them singletons. The specimen was peripheral blood mononuclear cells. These TCRs come from a man aged 35 to 55 with T-cell large granular lymphocyte leukemia. Some clones in this sample may be carry-over from other donors' samples.

This clone was recorded once. This chain uses TRBV5-1 with TRBJ1-3, with D uncertain. CDR1 and CDR2 (germline): SGHRS, YFSETQ. V was shortened by 4 bases and J by 4 bases, with 12 bases between the two germline ends. This CDR3 region has 14 residues. Here the CDR3 DNA reads TGCGCCAGCAGCCCCCACAGCCCCGGAAACACCATATATTTT. Its translation: CASSPHSPGNTIYF.

This chain links TRBV7-8 with TRBJ2-7, with D uncertain. This CDR3 has 13 amino acids. Germline lookup yields CDR1 SGHVS and CDR2 FQNEAQ. V was shortened by 5 bases and J by 2 bases, with 10 bases between the two germline ends. The CDR3 protein is CASSPPGPYEQYF. The CDR3 region has the DNA TGTGCCAGCAGCCCGCCAGGACCCTACGAGCAGTACTTC.

The chain carries TRBV5-6 and TRBJ2-2; unclear D gene. V lost 1 base and J 9 bases, leaving 7 bases between the germline ends. There are 12 residues in the CDR3. Germline V gene lookup returns CDR1 SGHDT and CDR2 YYEEEE. The CDR3 reads CASSLWARELFF. CDR3 DNA: TGTGCCAGCAGCTTGTGGGCCCGGGAGCTGTTTTTT.

This chain joins TRBV19 and TRBJ1-5; unclear D gene. The CDR3 sequence is 16 residues long. Germline V gene sequence: CDR1 LNHDA, CDR2 SQIVND (reference sequence). Trimming removed 0 bases at V and 2 bases at J, with 11 bases between. In DNA form, the CDR3 reads TGTGCCAGTAGTATAGAAAGGGCGAGAGGCAATCAGCCCCAGCATTTT. This codes for CASSIERARGNQPQHF.

CDR3 sequence: CASSAPGQPSDEQFF. The DNA of the CDR3 is TGTGCCAGCAGTGCTCCGGGCCAGCCGAGTGATGAGCAGTTCTTC. The chain joins TRBV6-5 to TRBJ2-1; unclear D gene. This CDR3 is built from 15 residues. V gave up 5 bases and J gave up 8 bases, with 19 bases separating them. Germline loops: CDR1 MNHEY, CDR2 SVGAGI.

The DNA for the CDR3 is TGTGCCAGCTCCCCCTCACAAACCGGGACAGGGTACGAGCAGTACTTC. Translated: CASSPSQTGTGYEQYF. V gene TRBV18 combines with J gene TRBJ2-7; 9 bases line up with TRBD1. Germline CDR1 and CDR2: KGHSH and LQKENI. The CDR3 has 16 residues. Trimming cost V 6 bases and J 4 bases; bases outside gene matches: 13.

This clone has only a few counts. V gene TRBV5-1 combines with J gene TRBJ2-3, with D unresolved. Germline V gene sequence: CDR1 SGHRS, CDR2 YFSETQ. Between the trimmed V and J ends, which lost 0 bases and 2 bases, there was a span of 7 bases. This CDR3 contains 14 residues. The CDR3 is CASSLVSTTDTQYF. The CDR3 bases are TGCGCCAGCAGCTTGGTTTCGACCACAGATACGCAGTATTTT.

The V gene is TRBV6-5, the J gene TRBJ2-7, with D perhaps TRBD2 (7 bases). Per the germline V gene, CDR1 is MNHEY and CDR2 is SVGAGI. The CDR3 length is 12 residues. Trimming removed 8 bases from V and 3 bases from J, with 11 bases in between. The CDR3 nucleotides read TGTGCCAGCCGGGGAGGGGGCTACGAGCAGTACTTC. Its translation is CASRGGGYEQYF.

The chain is built from TRBV9 and TRBJ1-2; tentative D call: TRBD1 (5 bases). Trimming cost V 4 bases and J 6 bases, with 13 bases left between them. This CDR3 region has 13 residues. Germline values: CDR1 SGDLS, CDR2 YYNGEE. The CDR3 reads CASSTSGYNGYTF. In DNA form, the CDR3 reads TGTGCCAGCAGCACCTCAGGGTACAATGGCTACACCTTC.

V is TRBV6-5 and J is TRBJ1-2; D call uncertain. Germline CDR1 is MNHEY and CDR2 is SVGAGI. Trimming cost V 1 base and J 8 bases, with 20 bases left between them. CDR3 size: 16 residues. The CDR3 DNA sequence: TGTGCCAGCAGTTACTGGTATAAGGGTTCCCCGCAGGGCTACACCTTC. Translated, it gives CASSYWYKGSPQGYTF.

The chain combines TRBV9 with TRBJ2-1; 11 bases align to TRBD2. Trimming removed 2 bases from V and 4 bases from J; junction bases left unmatched: 8. The CDR3 is 17 residues long. Per germline, CDR1 SGDLS and CDR2 YYNGEE. CDR3 sequence reads: CASSVGTGTSGYNEQFF. In DNA, the CDR3 is TGTGCCAGCAGCGTTGGCACCGGGACTAGCGGTTACAATGAGCAGTTCTTC.

The V and J genes are TRBV27 and TRBJ1-4; no definite D call. Per germline, CDR1 MNHEY and CDR2 SMNVEV (reference sequence). The CDR3 has 17 residues. Trimming cost V 1 base and J 2 bases, with 14 bases left between them. DNA for the CDR3: TGTGCCAGCAGTTTATTCCCGAACGGAGCGACTAATGAAAAACTGTTTTTT. Protein sequence: CASSLFPNGATNEKLFF.

This clone was picked up a small number of times. The chain is built from TRBV7-2 and TRBJ2-7; the D is unclear. Per the germline V gene, CDR1 is SGHTA and CDR2 is FQGNSA. V was clipped by 3 bases and J by 4 bases, with 4 bases between them. This CDR3 contains 11 residues. The CDR3 DNA reads as TGTGCCAGCAGCTTTAGTTACGAGCAGTACTTC. As protein: CASSFSYEQYF.

V gene TRBV20-1 combines with J gene TRBJ2-7, with unresolved D. V was cut by 5 bases and J by 11 bases, with 16 bases left in between. Germline V CDR1 and CDR2: DFQATT, SNEGSKA (reference sequence). The CDR3 length is 11 residues. The CDR3 is CSASGTVAKYF. CDR3 coding DNA: TGCAGTGCTTCGGGCACCGTCGCTAAGTACTTC.

V and J are TRBV30 and TRBJ1-1; D might be TRBD1 (6 bases). Germline CDR1 and CDR2: GTSNPN and SVGIG (reference sequence). The CDR3 sequence is 13 residues long. Trimming took off 1 base at V and 3 bases at J, with 9 bases between the two ends. The CDR3: CAWSEDRHTEAFF. Here the CDR3 DNA reads TGTGCCTGGAGTGAGGACAGACACACTGAAGCTTTCTTT.

The chain links TRBV5-1 to TRBJ2-3, with 11 bases fitting TRBD1. CDR1 is SGHRS and CDR2 is YFSETQ in the germline V gene. The junction had 3 bases not matched to a gene; V was cut back by 4 bases and J by 2 bases. This CDR3 spans 15 amino acids. CDR3 protein: CASSPDRGHTDTQYF. In DNA, the CDR3 is TGCGCCAGCAGCCCGGACAGGGGGCACACAGATACGCAGTATTTT.

The chain is built from TRBV10-2 and TRBJ2-1; 11 nucleotides align to TRBD2. Trimming took 6 bases from V and 3 from J; bases not matched to a gene: 1. Per the germline V gene, CDR1 is WSHSY and CDR2 is SAAADI. The CDR3 totals 14 residues. The CDR3 region has the DNA TGCGCCAGCAGACTAGCGGGAGACTACAATGAGCAGTTCTTC. It encodes CASRLAGDYNEQFF.

The chain carries TRBV2 and TRBJ2-7; possibly TRBD1 or TRBD2 for D (5 bases each). Between the trimmed V and J ends, which lost 6 bases and 9 bases, there was a span of 15 bases. The germline CDR1 and CDR2 sequences are SNHLY and FYNNEI. The CDR3 consists of 12 residues. The CDR3 loop reads CASRADQGVQYF. CDR3 nucleotides: TGTGCCAGCAGGGCCGACCAGGGAGTGCAGTACTTC. The entire variable domain, with the rest obtained from reference TRBV2 and TRBJ2-7, is as follows: EPEVTQTPSHQVTQMGQEVILRCVPISNHLYFYWYRQILGQKVEFLVSFYNNEISEKSEIFDDQFSVERPDGSNFTLKIRSTKLEDSAMYFCASRADQGVQYFGPGTRLTVT.

The count of this clone is one. This chain uses TRBV28 with TRBJ2-7; D ambiguous. In germline, CDR1 is MDHEN, CDR2 SYDVKM. V lost 2 bases to trimming and J lost 2 bases, with 7 bases between them. The CDR3 sequence is 13 residues long. The CDR3 DNA is TGTGCCAGCAGTTTAGGCACGGCCTACGAGCAGTACTTC. As protein: CASSLGTAYEQYF.

The rearrangement uses TRBV11-1 and TRBJ2-1; 8 positions agree with TRBD1. The trim removed 5 bases at V and 6 bases at J, leaving 6 bases unmatched. This CDR3 contains 14 residues. Per germline, CDR1 SGHAT and CDR2 FQDESV (reference sequence). This CDR3 is CASSRTGNLNEQFF. CDR3 DNA: TGTGCCAGCAGCCGGACAGGGAACCTCAATGAGCAGTTCTTC.

The V call is TRBV2, the J call TRBJ1-2; D is undetermined. Germline-derived CDR1 and CDR2 are SNHLY and FYNNEI. Trimming removed 7 bases at V and 4 bases at J, with 16 bases between. This CDR3 has 14 amino acids. CDR3 nucleotides: TGTGCCAGCAAGGAAGGAGGGTCGAGCTATGGCTACACCTTC. It is translated as CASKEGGSSYGYTF.

This clone is a singleton in its sample. The chain employs TRBV28 and TRBJ2-6, with 7 bases fitting TRBD1. CDR1 and CDR2 from the germline V gene are MDHEN and SYDVKM. V dropped 5 bases and J dropped 3; count of bases not matched to a gene: 13. CDR3 length: 18 amino acids. The CDR3 spells CASSAPGQALVGANVLTF. In DNA, the CDR3 is TGTGCCAGCAGTGCCCCCGGACAGGCCCTTGTTGGGGCCAACGTCCTGACTTTC.